This entry lists 27 T cell receptor beta chains sequenced from one sample in a study of low-dose radiotherapy and immunotherapy resistance in tumors. Alpha- and beta-chain coverage of first-strand cDNA came from TRAV- and TRBV-specific primers. TCR amplification used 20 to 25 PCR cycles, a constant-region primer and a V-primer adapter. TCRdb reprocessed the reads with MiXCR, giving one entry per CDR3 protein. Of around 84,000 distinct CDR3 sequences detected, 15% to 20% appear once; the ten largest clones hold approximately 1.3%. Sample time point: after trial treatment. Treatment of the sample: LDRT plus nivolumab, ipilimumab, low-dose cyclophosphamide and aspirin (RACIN trial). Sequencing was performed on PBMCs, taken after low-dose radiotherapy plus immunotherapy. These receptors all stem from a male donor with prostate cancer.

This sequence joins TRBV27 and TRBJ1-1, with 9 bases identical to TRBD1. This CDR3 has 14 residues. Losses at the gene ends were 6 bases for V and 5 bases for J; bases not matched to a gene: 7. In germline, CDR1 is MNHEY, CDR2 SMNVEV (reference sequence). In DNA, the CDR3 is TGTGCCAGCAGCTCCGGGACAGGGACGACTGAAGCTTTCTTT. It translates to CASSSGTGTTEAFF.

In its sample, this clonotype was seen many times. This chain connects TRBV4-1 to TRBJ2-5; no firm D call. The V end lost 2 bases, the J end lost 5 bases, and 12 bases lay between the germline ends. In germline, CDR1 is MGHRA, CDR2 YSYEKL. The length of the CDR3 is 14 residues. The CDR3 is CASSQFVGPETQYF. The CDR3 bases are TGCGCCAGCAGCCAATTCGTTGGTCCCGAGACCCAGTACTTC.

There are many counts of this clonotype. V is TRBV7-2 and J is TRBJ2-3; 9 bases are a match to TRBD1. Germline CDR1 and CDR2: SGHTA and FQGNSA. CDR3 size: 15 residues. V was pared by 3 bases and J by 6 bases, with 7 bases of the junction left unmatched. CDR3 sequence reads: CASSFSGQGADTQYF. In DNA, the CDR3 is TGTGCCAGCAGCTTCTCGGGACAGGGTGCCGATACGCAGTATTTT.

At least ten counts were recorded for this clonotype. The V gene is TRBV28, the J gene TRBJ2-7, with TRBD2 matching 12 bases. After removal of 6 bases from V and 7 bases from J, the junction contained 7 bases not matched to a gene. This CDR3 contains 14 residues. Germline V gene sequence: CDR1 MDHEN, CDR2 SYDVKM. The CDR3 DNA reads as TGTGCCAGCAGCCTAGCGGGAGGGCCGGATGAGCAGTACTTC. As protein: CASSLAGGPDEQYF.

Remarks on this clonotype: It may be a read error: a sequence one base away is much more abundant. This sequence joins TRBV29-1 and TRBJ2-2, with a possible D match to TRBD2 (6 bases). Per the germline V gene, CDR1 is SQVTM and CDR2 is ANQGSEA. This CDR3 is built from 15 residues. The CDR3 region has the DNA TGCAGTGCTAGAGGTGGAGGGGCGAACAGCGGGGAGCTGTTTTTT. Amino acid sequence: CSARGGGANSGELFF.

This clonotype was seen at least ten times. The chain is built from TRBV6-6 and TRBJ2-7, with D possibly TRBD1 on 6 matching bases. This CDR3 is 15 amino acids long. Trimming cost V 2 bases and J 0 bases, with 11 bases left between them. Per germline, CDR1 MNHNY and CDR2 SVGAGI (reference sequence). As DNA, the CDR3 is TGTGCCAGCAGTTACCCAACAGGGAACTCCTACGAGCAGTACTTC. The encoded protein is CASSYPTGNSYEQYF.

At least ten counts were recorded for this clonotype. V and J are TRBV7-8 and TRBJ2-7; 7 nucleotides agree with TRBD2. V lost 1 base to trimming and J lost 0 bases; unmatched junction nucleotides: 3. Germline V CDR1 and CDR2: SGHVS, FQNEAQ. This CDR3 has 15 amino acids. In DNA form, the CDR3 reads TGTGCCAGCAGCTTAGGGGCTAGCGGCTCCTACGAGCAGTACTTC. Amino acids: CASSLGASGSYEQYF. Full variable domain (missing parts from reference TRBV7-8 and TRBJ2-7): GAGVSQSPRYKVAKRGQDVALRCDPISGHVSLFWYQQALGQGPEFLTYFQNEAQLDKSGLPSDRFFAERPEGSVSTLKIQRTQQEDSAVYLCASSLGASGSYEQYFGPGTRLTVT.

This clonotype was seen repeatedly, ten times or more. This chain links TRBV20-1 with TRBJ2-3, with D possibly TRBD2 on 5 matching bases. The germline V gene has CDR1 DFQATT and CDR2 SNEGSKA (reference sequence). V dropped 7 bases and J dropped 0 bases, with 14 bases sitting between them. This CDR3 has 14 residues. The CDR3, as DNA: TGCAGTGGCCGCGCTAGGAGGAGCACAGATACGCAGTATTTT. Protein: CSGRARRSTDTQYF.

This clonotype showed up just once. V is TRBV12-3 or TRBV12-4 and J is TRBJ1-6; 7 bases align to TRBD1. The ends lost 3 bases at V and 13 bases at J; junction bases unmatched: 18. CDR3 length equals 17 residues. In DNA form, the CDR3 reads TGTGCCAGCAGTTTTTGGTCTCCGCAGGGGGGACATCCGCCCCTCCACTTT. It codes for CASSFWSPQGGHPPLHF.

This clonotype was recorded many times. The V and J genes are TRBV6-2 or TRBV6-3 and TRBJ1-5; D might be TRBD1 (5 bases). The CDR3 covers 15 residues. From germline, CDR1 is MNHEY and CDR2 SVGEGT. Between the trimmed V and J ends, which lost 8 bases and 4 bases, there was a span of 18 bases. The CDR3 nucleotides are TGTGCCAGCCTCCGGGGCACTTTCCGAAATCAGCCCCAGCATTTT. This sequence encodes CASLRGTFRNQPQHF.

This clonotype was seen repeatedly, ten times or more. The rearrangement uses TRBV12-5 and TRBJ2-5; TRBD2 matches at 9 bases. J was trimmed by 2 bases and V by 1 base; bases with no gene match: 2. CDR1 LGHNT and CDR2 FRNRAP come from the germline V gene. The CDR3 has 15 residues. The CDR3 loop reads CASGLGLAEQETQYF. The CDR3 nucleotides read TGTGCTAGTGGTTTGGGACTAGCGGAACAAGAGACCCAGTACTTC.

This clonotype was seen at least ten times. This chain joins TRBV29-1 and TRBJ2-3, with D possibly matching TRBD1 (6 bases). The CDR3 consists of 14 residues. Germline V gene data show CDR1 as SQVTM and CDR2 as ANQGSEA. V lost 3 bases to trimming and J lost 11 bases, with 21 bases between them. The CDR3 reads CSVEKPPGASMQYF. For the CDR3, the DNA is TGCAGCGTTGAGAAACCGCCAGGGGCAAGTATGCAGTATTTT.

In its sample, this clonotype was seen many times. The V and J genes are TRBV13 and TRBJ2-7; unclear D gene. CDR1 is PRHDT, CDR2 FYEKMQ, per germline (reference sequence). The CDR3 runs 13 residues. The V gene lost 2 bases and the J gene lost 5 bases, with 10 bases spanning the gap. The CDR3 sequence is CASSLTEIHEQYF. The CDR3 coding sequence is TGTGCCAGCAGCTTAACGGAGATTCACGAGCAGTACTTC.

In its sample, this clonotype was seen many times. J is TRBJ2-1 and V is TRBV4-3; TRBD1 might be the D (5 bases). The V and J ends lost 2 bases and 6 bases respectively, with 14 bases between them. Per germline, CDR1 LGHNA and CDR2 YSLEER. CDR3 size: 15 residues. The chain's CDR3 is CASSQTEAGFNEQFF. The CDR3, as DNA: TGCGCCAGCAGCCAAACCGAAGCAGGGTTCAATGAGCAGTTCTTC.

The chain uses TRBV20-1 and TRBJ2-1, with D perhaps TRBD2 (6 bases). Trimming removed 2 bases from V and 8 bases from J, with 10 bases in between. This CDR3 is built from 12 residues. Germline V CDR1 and CDR2: DFQATT, SNEGSKA (reference sequence). The CDR3 spells CSARPTSDEQFF. In DNA form, the CDR3 reads TGCAGTGCTAGACCGACTAGTGATGAGCAGTTCTTC.

This clonotype was seen a few times. The V gene is TRBV27, the J gene TRBJ2-7; the match to TRBD2 covers 11 bases. Trimming at V came to 3 bases and at J to 4 bases, leaving 5 bases not matched to a gene. The CDR3 is 15 residues long. Germline CDR1 is MNHEY and CDR2 is SMNVEV (reference sequence). The CDR3 bases are TGTGCCAGCAGTTTCCGCGGGACTAGCGGATACGAGCAGTACTTC. Its translation is CASSFRGTSGYEQYF.

This clonotype was observed at least ten times. The gene calls are TRBV20-1 and TRBJ2-7, with unresolved D. CDR3 size: 14 residues. The germline gives CDR1 DFQATT, CDR2 SNEGSKA (reference sequence). V lost 3 bases and J 0 bases, leaving 12 bases between the germline ends. The CDR3 loop reads CSASSNPHSYEQYF. For the CDR3, the DNA is TGCAGTGCTAGTAGTAACCCTCACTCCTACGAGCAGTACTTC.

As concerns this clonotype: Compared with germline, one end of the junction differs, possibly owing to a read error. The chain is built from TRBV14 and TRBJ2-1; TRBD2 matches 7 bases. The CDR3 totals 14 residues. In germline, CDR1 is SGHDN, CDR2 FVKESK. CDR3 region: CACSQTGGYNEQFF. The CDR3 DNA sequence: TGTGCCTGCAGCCAGACGGGAGGTTACAATGAGCAGTTCTTC.

This sequence joins TRBV7-2 and TRBJ2-1, with 7 bases aligning to TRBD2. V dropped 5 bases and J dropped 2; count of bases not matched to a gene: 6. The CDR3 length is 15 residues. Looked up from germline, CDR1 is SGHTA and CDR2 is FQGNSA. CDR3 amino acids: CASSRGSNTYNEQFF. In nucleotides, the CDR3 is TGTGCCAGCAGCCGCGGGAGTAACACCTACAATGAGCAGTTCTTC.

This sequence joins TRBV18 and TRBJ1-2, with no clear D. Germline V CDR1 and CDR2: KGHSH, LQKENI. V was clipped by 3 bases and J by 8 bases, with 10 bases between them. The CDR3 loop spans 12 amino acids. DNA for the CDR3: TGTGCCAGCTCACCCGACGTCGCCGGCTACACCTTC. Protein sequence: CASSPDVAGYTF.

There are many counts of this clonotype. The rearrangement uses TRBV3-1 and TRBJ2-5, with D perhaps matching TRBD1 (5 bases). The CDR3 contains 15 residues. Trimming stripped 2 bases from V and 4 bases from J, with 14 bases between. The germline V gene encodes CDR1 LGHDT and CDR2 YNNKEL (reference sequence). The CDR3 bases are TGTGCCAGCAGCCAACGCCTCCAGGGTGGAGAGACCCAGTACTTC. This encodes CASSQRLQGGETQYF.

The sample holds many counts of this clonotype. The rearrangement links TRBV4-1 to TRBJ2-5; maybe TRBD2 (5 bases). Trimming stripped 0 bases from V and 3 bases from J, with 17 bases between. The CDR3 totals 17 residues. Germline CDR1 is MGHRA and CDR2 is YSYEKL. Written as DNA, the CDR3 is TGCGCCAGCAGCCAAGATAGGGTGGAGAGGGTTGAAGAGACCCAGTACTTC. Amino acid sequence: CASSQDRVERVEETQYF.

This clonotype was picked up many times. V usage is TRBV10-3 and J usage is TRBJ2-7; TRBD1 agrees at 8 bases. CDR3 length: 13 residues. V trimming: 9 bases; J trimming: 2 bases; junction bases outside the gene matches: 6. Germline CDR1 is ENHRY and CDR2 is SYGVKD. CDR3 residues: CAISDRVTYEQYF. The DNA for the CDR3 is TGTGCCATATCGGACAGGGTAACCTACGAGCAGTACTTC.

This clonotype was detected ten times or more. This chain links TRBV5-1 with TRBJ2-5; unclear D gene. The germline gives CDR1 SGHRS, CDR2 YFSETQ. This CDR3 is 16 amino acids long. Deletions cut 0 bases from V and 0 bases from J, with 12 bases between. CDR3 protein: CASSLARSAYQETQYF. The CDR3 nucleotides are TGCGCCAGCAGCTTGGCCCGGTCCGCGTACCAAGAGACCCAGTACTTC. Full variable domain (remainder filled in from reference TRBV5-1 and TRBJ2-5): KAGVTQTPRYLIKTRGQQVTLSCSPISGHRSVSWYQQTPGQGLQFLFEYFSETQRNKGNFPGRFSGRQFSNSRSEMNVSTLELGDSALYLCASSLARSAYQETQYFGPGTRLLVL.

In regard to this clonotype: The junction differs from germline at one of its ends, possibly a read error. This chain links TRBV15 with TRBJ1-4, with a tentative D call TRBD1 (5 bases). This CDR3 is 15 amino acids long. The germline gives CDR1 LNHNV, CDR2 YYDKDF (reference sequence). DNA for the CDR3: TGTGCCACCAGCAGAGATCGACAGAGGAATGAAAAAACTGTTTTT. Translated: CATSRDRQRNEKTVF.

This clonotype appeared once. The rearrangement joins TRBV12-3 or TRBV12-4 to TRBJ2-1; 13 bases are shared with TRBD2. The CDR3 extends over 23 amino acids. The trim removed 3 bases at V and 6 bases at J, leaving 26 bases unmatched. CDR3 sequence (DNA): TGTGCCAGCAGTTTGATCAATCGGGTACCGGGACTAGCGGGAAGGCCAACAATCAATGAGCAGTTCTTC. Translation gives CASSLINRVPGLAGRPTINEQFF.

This rearrangement joins TRBV18 to TRBJ2-7, with TRBD2 identical over 7 bases. This CDR3 is 14 amino acids long. In germline, CDR1 is KGHSH, CDR2 LQKENI. V lost 7 bases to trimming and J lost 3 bases; unmatched junction nucleotides: 9. As DNA, the CDR3 is TGTGCCAGCTTGCCGAGGGAGGGAGGCTACGAGCAGTACTTC. Amino acid sequence: CASLPREGGYEQYF.